This TCR beta chain was sequenced for a study of beta chain features in type 1 diabetes (dated by TCRdb to the late 2010s). In terms of the full investigation: No differences in mean age, gender distribution, total cell number or subset yield were found between patients and healthy donors. A total of 100 million to 110 million sorted cells were examined across all samples, and a strong correlation was observed between cell number per subset and RNA yield. The study compared the TCRB repertoires of sorted circulating CD4+ T cell subsets in recently diagnosed type 1 diabetes patients with those in matched healthy donors. Regulatory and stem cell-like memory subsets were isolated from only 8 patients and 8 healthy donors, whereas naive and central memory subsets came from all 30 or so donors. Overall results and qualifications from the work: Naive, central memory and regulatory TCRB repertoires appeared more similar among patients than among healthy donors. PCR may preferentially amplify shorter templates, but because patient and control samples were amplified and corrected together, any resulting skew would affect both groups equally. HLA sub-analyses involved small numbers of individuals, so any influence of HLA type on TCRB rearrangement remained unresolved. Patients with type 1 diabetes made fewer insertions and deleted more nucleotides at VDJ recombination sites, implying thymic rearrangement abnormalities. In all four CD4+ subsets, TCRB CDR3 length was moderately but significantly shorter in type 1 diabetes patients. Because cDNA rather than genomic DNA was sequenced, highly expressing activated cells could have been over-represented, although no difference in activation and CD3 levels was found between groups.

From each donor, a single peripheral blood sample of about 110 mL on average was drawn into heparinised tubes. A BD FACSAria II and a panel including CD45RO, CCR7, CD25, CD127, CD95 and CD27 were used to sort naive, central memory, regulatory and stem cell-like memory CD4+ T cells. All sorted populations exceeded 95% purity. PBMCs were isolated immediately by Lymphoprep density gradient centrifugation and stained directly without culture. Samples were stained and sorted in pairs, with one healthy donor and one patient per experiment, so that batch effects were minimized. The entire isolated RNA was reverse transcribed using the High Capacity cDNA Reverse Transcription Kit, and thus expressed TCRB transcripts were sequenced. Deep immunoSEQ sequencing was performed on naive, central memory and regulatory T cell samples, with an average of roughly 3.5 million total reads per sample. Sorted cells were lysed in RLT buffer and RNA was extracted with DNase-treated RNeasy Micro or Mini kits, depending on cell number. To prevent cross-contamination, each cell subset was processed individually, whereas patient and healthy donor samples were processed jointly. The immunoSEQ multiplex PCR was used to amplify TCRB sequences from cDNA, yielding 87-bp fragments that span the CDR3 region. Sequencing of the amplicons was done on the Illumina HiSeq platform. Per the authors' processing: Synthetic template baselines were used to correct PCR bias computationally, reads within Hamming distance 2 were collapsed together, and singletons that could not be merged were discarded. Reads were aligned to IMGT to assign V, D and J genes, CDR3 length, and insertions or deletions at six rearrangement sites. Within each subset, clonotype counts were normalized to sorted cell number, and only after that were true diversity and Gini coefficients computed with the tcR R package. Repertoire sharing was quantified using the overlap coefficient calculated on TCRB nucleotide sequences. TCRdb stores this immuneACCESS table with in-frame sequences only. Part of the clones is absent; in the studies checked, under half of the shortfall reflects unresolved V genes, and no reason is known for the rest. For V, J and clone size, that table is used; D and trimming come from the DNA. The sample yields fewer than 45,000 clones; about 64% were counted once. The ten top clones hold approximately 2% of the sample.

V sheds 7 bases and J sheds 8 bases, leaving 14 bases between their ends. Via the germline V gene, CDR1 is SQVTM and CDR2 ANQGSEA. The CDR3, cysteine through phenylalanine, is 11 amino acids long. Only the CDR3 portion is preserved as DNA: 33 bases, with reading frame beginning at the first base. In the case of this clone: Its binding antigen is unknown. No much larger clonotype is one base removed from it; base qualities were not supplied.

Sequencing used Tregs from blood. Explained via the paper, the cell subset or site label denotes: regulatory CD4+ T cells. The sequence was collected from a woman aged 25-40 years in good health. The chain is assembled from TRBV29-1 and TRBJ1-2; no D gene can be assigned with confidence. The CDR3 protein is CSAREKRGYTF. The DNA reads TGCAGCGCTCGGGAGAAACGGGGCTACACCTTC.